This T cell receptor beta chain was recorded in a study of cytomegalovirus exposure and HLA in healthy donors. Study-level points and caveats: Earlier findings revealed that most TCR beta V segments proved productive either about 87% or about 30% of the time.

PCR involved 60 Vbeta and 13 Jbeta primers. Only in-frame clones appear in the TCRdb table, and some are missing; sequencing was by immunoSEQ multiplex PCR. The repertoire holds over 50,000 clones, with approximately 88% as singletons. Trimming cost V 1 base and J 5 bases, with 12 bases left between them. This CDR3 has 14 amino acids. CDR1 and CDR2 from the germline V gene are SGHRS and YFSETQ. This clone appeared a single time. Its target is not known. This chain links TRBV5-1 with TRBJ1-1, with TRBD1 as a possible D gene (5 bases). The sample comprised PBMCs. The receptor comes from a man younger than 45 in good health and CMV-seropositive. CDR3 DNA sequence: TGCGCCAGCAGCTTGACGGTGGGGGGGACTGAAGCTTTCTTT. It encodes CASSLTVGGTEAFF.